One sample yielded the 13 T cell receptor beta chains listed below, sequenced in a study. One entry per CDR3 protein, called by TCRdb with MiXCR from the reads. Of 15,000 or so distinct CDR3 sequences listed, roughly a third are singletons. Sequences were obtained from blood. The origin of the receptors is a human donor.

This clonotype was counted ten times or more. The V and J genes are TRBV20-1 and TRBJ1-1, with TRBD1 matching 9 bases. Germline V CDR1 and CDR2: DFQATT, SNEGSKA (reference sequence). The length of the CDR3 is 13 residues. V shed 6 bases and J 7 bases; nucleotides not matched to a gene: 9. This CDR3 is CSAETGGEIEAFF. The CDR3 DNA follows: TGCAGTGCGGAAACAGGGGGCGAGATTGAAGCTTTCTTT.

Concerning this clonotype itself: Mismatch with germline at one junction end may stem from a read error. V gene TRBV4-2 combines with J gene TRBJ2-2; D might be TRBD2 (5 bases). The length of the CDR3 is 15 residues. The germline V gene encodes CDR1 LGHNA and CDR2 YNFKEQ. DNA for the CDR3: TGTGCCAGCAGCCAAGATCGACTTAACACCGGGGAGCTGTACTTC. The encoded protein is CASSQDRLNTGELYF.

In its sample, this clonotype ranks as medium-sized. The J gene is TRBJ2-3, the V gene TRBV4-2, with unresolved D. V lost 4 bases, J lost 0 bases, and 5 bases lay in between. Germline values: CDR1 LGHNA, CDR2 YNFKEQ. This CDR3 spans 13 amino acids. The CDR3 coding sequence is TGTGCCAGCAGCCTAACTAGCACAGATACGCAGTATTTT. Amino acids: CASSLTSTDTQYF.

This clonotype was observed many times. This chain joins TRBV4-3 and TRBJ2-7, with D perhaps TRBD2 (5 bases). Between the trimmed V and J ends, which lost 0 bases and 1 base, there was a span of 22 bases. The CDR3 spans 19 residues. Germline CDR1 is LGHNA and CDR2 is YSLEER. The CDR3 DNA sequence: TGCGCCAGCAGCCAAGAGGTAGTCCGGCAGGACTCCCCATCCTACGAGCAGTACTTC. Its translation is CASSQEVVRQDSPSYEQYF.

The CDR3 region has the DNA TGTGCCAGCAGCCCAGTCCCGGGACGGAGCTCCTACAATGAGCAGTTCTTC. As protein: CASSPVPGRSSYNEQFF. This rearrangement joins TRBV7-3 to TRBJ2-1; D may match TRBD1 or TRBD2 (5 bases each). Trimming cost V 5 bases and J 0 bases, with 17 bases left between them. CDR1 and CDR2 from the germline V gene are SGHTA and FQGTGA. The CDR3 has 17 residues.

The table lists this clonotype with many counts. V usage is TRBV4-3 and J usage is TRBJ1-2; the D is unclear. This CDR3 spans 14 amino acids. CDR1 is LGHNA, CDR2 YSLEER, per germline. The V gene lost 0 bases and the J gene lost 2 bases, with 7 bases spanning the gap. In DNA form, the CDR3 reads TGCGCCAGCAGCCAAGATGGCCCGAACTATGGCTACACCTTC. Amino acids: CASSQDGPNYGYTF.

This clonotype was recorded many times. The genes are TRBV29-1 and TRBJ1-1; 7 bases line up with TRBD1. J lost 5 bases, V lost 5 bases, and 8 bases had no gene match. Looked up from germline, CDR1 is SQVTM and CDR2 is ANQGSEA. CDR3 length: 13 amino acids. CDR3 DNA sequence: TGCAGCGTTCTAGGACAGGTGGAAACTGAAGCTTTCTTT. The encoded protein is CSVLGQVETEAFF.

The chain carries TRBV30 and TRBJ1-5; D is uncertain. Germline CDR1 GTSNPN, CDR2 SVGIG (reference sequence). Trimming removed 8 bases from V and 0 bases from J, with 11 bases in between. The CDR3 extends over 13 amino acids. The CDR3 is CAMEGYSNQPQHF. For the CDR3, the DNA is TGTGCCATGGAGGGTTATAGCAATCAGCCCCAGCATTTT.

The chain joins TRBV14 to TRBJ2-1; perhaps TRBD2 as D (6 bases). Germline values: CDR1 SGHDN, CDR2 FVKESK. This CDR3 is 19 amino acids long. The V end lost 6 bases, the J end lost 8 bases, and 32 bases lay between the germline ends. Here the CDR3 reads CASSSISGRHGGRLDEQFF. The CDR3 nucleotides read TGTGCCAGCAGTTCGATAAGCGGCCGCCATGGAGGGAGGTTAGATGAGCAGTTCTTC.

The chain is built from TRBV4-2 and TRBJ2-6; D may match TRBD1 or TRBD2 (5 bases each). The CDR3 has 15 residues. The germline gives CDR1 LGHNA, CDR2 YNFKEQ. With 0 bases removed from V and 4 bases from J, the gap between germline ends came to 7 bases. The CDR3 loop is CASSQEGTGANVLTF. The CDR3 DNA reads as TGTGCCAGCAGCCAAGAAGGGACCGGGGCCAACGTCCTGACTTTC.

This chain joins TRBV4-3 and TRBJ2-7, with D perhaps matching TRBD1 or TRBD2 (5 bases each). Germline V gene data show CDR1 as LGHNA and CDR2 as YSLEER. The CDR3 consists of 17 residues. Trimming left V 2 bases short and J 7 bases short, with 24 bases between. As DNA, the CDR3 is TGCGCCAGCAGCCAATTAAGTTCGGGGCAGGTTACCGGGGAGCAGTACTTC. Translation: CASSQLSSGQVTGEQYF.

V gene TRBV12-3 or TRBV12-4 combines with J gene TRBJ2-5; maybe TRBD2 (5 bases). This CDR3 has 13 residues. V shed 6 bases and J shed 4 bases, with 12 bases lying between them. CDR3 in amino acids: CASSSVGGETQYF. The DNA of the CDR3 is TGTGCCAGCAGCTCTGTAGGAGGAGAGACCCAGTACTTC.

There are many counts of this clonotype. The CDR3, as DNA: TGCGCCAGCAGCTTGAGCCCTTCCCGGGGCAATGGAAACACCATATATTTT. Translation gives CASSLSPSRGNGNTIYF. V gene TRBV5-1 combines with J gene TRBJ1-3, with D possibly TRBD1 on 5 matching bases. V was shortened by 1 base and J by 3 bases, with 17 bases between the two germline ends. The germline gives CDR1 SGHRS, CDR2 YFSETQ. The CDR3 runs to 17 residues.